This note documents a single T cell receptor beta chain sequence. Study processing details: Reference gene primer amplification in the assay estimated nucleated cell counts. The method was immunoSEQ multiplex PCR; TCRdb's version includes in-frame clones alone and lacks a portion of them. The DNA gave D and trimming, while V, J and clone size come from that table. The table shows roughly 280,000 clones, with approximately 90% occurring only once. The junction had 5 bases not matched to a gene; V was cut back by 5 bases and J by 4 bases. This CDR3 contains 14 residues. Germline lookup yields CDR1 SGHTA and CDR2 FQGNSA. This entry is derived from a study of blood T cell repertoires in COVID-19. About the research overall: Collection of acute and convalescent COVID-19 samples took place in the United States, Italy and Spain. T cells, B-cell-depleted T cells, or PBMCs supplied cDNA or gDNA.

This sequence joins TRBV7-2 and TRBJ2-1; TRBD2 aligns across 7 bases. This sequence was found in a man younger than 35 with active or convalescent COVID-19. Sample: peripheral blood. The CDR3 protein is CASSPGGGYNEQFF. CDR3 coding DNA: TGTGCCAGCAGCCCTGGGGGGGGGTACAATGAGCAGTTCTTC.